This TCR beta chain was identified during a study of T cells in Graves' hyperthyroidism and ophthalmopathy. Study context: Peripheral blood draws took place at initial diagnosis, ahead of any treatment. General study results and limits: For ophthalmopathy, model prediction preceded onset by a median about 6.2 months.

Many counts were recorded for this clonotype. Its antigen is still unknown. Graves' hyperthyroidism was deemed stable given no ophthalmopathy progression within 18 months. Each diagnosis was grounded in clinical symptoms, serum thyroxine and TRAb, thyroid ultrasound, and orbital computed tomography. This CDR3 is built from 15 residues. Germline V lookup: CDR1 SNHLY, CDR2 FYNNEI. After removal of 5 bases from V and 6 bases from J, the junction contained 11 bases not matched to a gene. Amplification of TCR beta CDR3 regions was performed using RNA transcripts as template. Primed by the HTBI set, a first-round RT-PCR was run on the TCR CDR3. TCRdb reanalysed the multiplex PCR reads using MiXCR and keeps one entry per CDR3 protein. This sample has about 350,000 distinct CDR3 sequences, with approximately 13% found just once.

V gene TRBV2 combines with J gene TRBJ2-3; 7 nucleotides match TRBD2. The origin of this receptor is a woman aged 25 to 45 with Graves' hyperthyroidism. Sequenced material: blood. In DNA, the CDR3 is TGTGCCAGCAGTAGACTAGCACAAACGGGGGATACGCAGTATTTT. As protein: CASSRLAQTGDTQYF.